Each of the 10 T cell receptor beta chains below was sequenced from the same sample in a study of tumor-infiltrating lymphocytes in primary liver carcinoma. A primer in the constant region served to generate TCR beta cDNA from 500 to 600 ng of total RNA. Slightly modified ARM-PCR served as the procedure for the TCR beta libraries. These libraries came from three rounds of nested multiplex PCR. TRBV1-TRBV30 forward primers paired with a C-beta reverse primer were used in the first two PCR rounds, which ran roughly 10 cycles each. Each CDR3 protein gets one entry after TCRdb re-called the multiplex PCR reads with MiXCR. This repertoire shows fewer than 250,000 distinct CDR3 sequences, approximately 65% found once; its top ten account for 6% to 8.5%. RNA was extracted from whole blood without cell sorting, alongside germline DNA. The material sequenced was peripheral blood. Source of these receptors: a woman aged 55-69 years with primary liver carcinoma and hepatitis B virus infection.

The chain employs TRBV6-1 and TRBJ1-3; perhaps TRBD1 as D (5 bases). The CDR3 totals 16 residues. Germline assignment: CDR1 MNHNS and CDR2 SASEGT. Deletions cut 1 base from V and 0 bases from J, with 10 bases between. The CDR3 DNA sequence: TGTGCCAGCAGTGAAGGGCAGGGTACCTCTGGAAACACCATATATTTT. This gives the protein CASSEGQGTSGNTIYF.

With regard to this clonotype: Germline is not matched at one junction end, which may reflect a read error. The chain couples TRBV11-1 to TRBJ1-1; TRBD1 is a possible D gene (5 bases). The CDR3 consists of 14 residues. From germline, CDR1 is SGHAT and CDR2 FQDESV (reference sequence). The CDR3 sequence: CTSSLGASNTETFF. CDR3 bases: TGTACCAGCAGCTTAGGGGCGTCGAACACTGAAACTTTCTTT.

As regards this clonotype: Because the CDR3 is missing its conserved closing phenylalanine or tryptophan, this is likely a read error. No DNA is shown, since the ends of the CDR3 on it are uncertain; the CDR3 is the one TCRdb lists. The V and J genes are TRBV7-8 and TRBJ1-2. The CDR3 is 15 amino acids in total, end residues counted. CDR1 is SGHVS, CDR2 FQNEAQ, per germline. CDR3 residues: CASSLLGRAYYGYIL.

This clonotype was picked up many times. The V call is TRBV6-5, the J call TRBJ1-5; D perhaps matches TRBD1 (6 bases). The germline V gene has CDR1 MNHEY and CDR2 SVGAGI. The CDR3 sequence is 14 residues long. Trimming removed 8 bases from V and 6 bases from J, with 17 bases in between. The CDR3 coding sequence is TGTGCCAGCGCCCGGGGGGGCCGCGGTCAGCCCCAGCATTTT. Its translation: CASARGGRGQPQHF.

This clonotype was recorded at least ten times. This rearrangement joins TRBV6-1 to TRBJ1-1; 11 bases are a match to TRBD1. The CDR3 totals 15 residues. J lost 8 bases, V lost 5 bases, and 10 bases had no gene match. Germline values: CDR1 MNHNS, CDR2 SASEGT. The CDR3: CASSFLGQGAAEAFF. CDR3 nucleotide sequence: TGTGCCAGCAGTTTTTTAGGACAGGGGGCTGCCGAAGCTTTCTTT.

In regard to this clonotype: At one boundary the junction diverges from the germline segment, which might be a read error. The gene calls are TRBV15 and TRBJ1-1, with D possibly being TRBD1 (6 bases). The CDR3 runs 12 residues. The V gene's germline CDR1 is LNHNV and CDR2 YYDKDF (reference sequence). The CDR3 DNA reads TGTGCCATCAGCAGCGGGACAACTGAAGCTTTCTTT. Encoded protein: CAISSGTTEAFF.

Notes on this clonotype: A much more abundant neighbour one base away suggests this may be a read error. V usage is TRBV4-1 and J usage is TRBJ1-1, with TRBD1 matching over 7 bases. This CDR3 is built from 16 residues. Germline V gene sequence: CDR1 MGHRA, CDR2 YSYEKL. The CDR3 region has the DNA TGCGTCAGCAGCCAGGGGGAGGCCGGACACAGGACTGAAGCTTTCTTT. Translating it yields CVSSQGEAGHRTEAFF.

In this sample, this clonotype turned up many times. The chain uses TRBV6-6 and TRBJ1-5; 7 positions agree with TRBD1. J gave up 3 bases and V 5 bases, and 7 bases lay outside the gene matches. This CDR3 region has 15 residues. Germline loops: CDR1 MNHNY, CDR2 SVGAGI (reference sequence). In nucleotides, the CDR3 is TGTGCCAGCAGTGGCTACAGGGGCTCCAATCAGCCCCAGCATTTT. It specifies CASSGYRGSNQPQHF.

This clonotype has ten or more counts. This sequence joins TRBV6-1 and TRBJ1-6; 9 bases agree with TRBD1. The V and J ends lost 0 bases and 7 bases, in that order; junction bases with no gene match: 10. This CDR3 region has 18 residues. Germline V CDR1 and CDR2: MNHNS, SASEGT. The CDR3 DNA sequence: TGTGCCAGCAGTGAAGCTTTGACAGGGGGATTTCGGAATTCACCCCTCCACTTT. The encoded protein is CASSEALTGGFRNSPLHF.

This sequence joins TRBV6-5 and TRBJ2-2; 9 positions agree with TRBD1. Germline V gene lookup returns CDR1 MNHEY and CDR2 SVGAGI. The CDR3 extends over 17 amino acids. V lost 7 bases to trimming and J lost 2 bases; unmatched junction nucleotides: 11. The CDR3 reads CASTPPQGALNTGELFF. CDR3 in DNA: TGTGCCAGCACCCCTCCACAGGGGGCCTTAAACACCGGGGAGCTGTTTTTT.